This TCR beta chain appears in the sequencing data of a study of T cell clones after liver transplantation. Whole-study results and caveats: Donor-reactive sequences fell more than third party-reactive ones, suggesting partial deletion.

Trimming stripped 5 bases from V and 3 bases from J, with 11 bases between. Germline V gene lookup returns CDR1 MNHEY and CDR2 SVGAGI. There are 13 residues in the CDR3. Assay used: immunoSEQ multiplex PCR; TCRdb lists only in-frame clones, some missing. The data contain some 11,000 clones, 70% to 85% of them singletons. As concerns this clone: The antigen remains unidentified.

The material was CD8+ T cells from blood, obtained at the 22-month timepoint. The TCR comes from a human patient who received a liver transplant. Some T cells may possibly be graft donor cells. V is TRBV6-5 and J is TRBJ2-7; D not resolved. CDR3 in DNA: TGTGCCAGCAGTCCGACGGGCCTCTACGAGCAGTACTTC. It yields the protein CASSPTGLYEQYF.